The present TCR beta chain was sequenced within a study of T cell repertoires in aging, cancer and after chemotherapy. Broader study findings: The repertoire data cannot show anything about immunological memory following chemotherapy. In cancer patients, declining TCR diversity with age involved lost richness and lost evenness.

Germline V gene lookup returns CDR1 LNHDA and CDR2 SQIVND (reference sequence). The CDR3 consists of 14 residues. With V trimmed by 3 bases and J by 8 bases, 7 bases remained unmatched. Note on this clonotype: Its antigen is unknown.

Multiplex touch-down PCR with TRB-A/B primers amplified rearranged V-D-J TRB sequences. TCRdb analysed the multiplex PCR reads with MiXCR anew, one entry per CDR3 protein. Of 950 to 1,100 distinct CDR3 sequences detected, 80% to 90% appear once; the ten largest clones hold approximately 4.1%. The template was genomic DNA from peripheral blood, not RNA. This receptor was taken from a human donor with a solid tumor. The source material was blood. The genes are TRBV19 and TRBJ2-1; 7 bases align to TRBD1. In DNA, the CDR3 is TGTGCCAGTAGTATGACAGGGAGCAGCTATGAGCAGTTCTTC. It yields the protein CASSMTGSSYEQFF.